The 6 T cell receptor beta chains below were found in one sample sequenced in a study of shared clonotypes between healthy human individuals. Libraries were prepared by immunoSEQ multiplex PCR; TCRdb keeps only in-frame clonotypes and omits some of them. The table records around 1.1 million clones, 70% to 85% of them present only once. The sequenced sample was memory CD4+ T cells from PBMCs. Subset of the sample: CD45RA-negative fraction. These receptors came from a man between 18 and 35 years old in good health. Some clones in this sample may be carry-over from other donors' samples.

The chain employs TRBV10-1 and TRBJ2-7, with TRBD1 matching over 10 bases. This CDR3 is 16 amino acids long. The V and J ends lost 5 bases and 2 bases, in that order; junction bases with no gene match: 9. CDR1 is WNHNN, CDR2 SYGVQD, per germline (reference sequence). The CDR3 reads CASSCNRDRGTYEQYF. The DNA of the CDR3 is TGCGCCAGCAGTTGTAACCGGGACAGGGGAACCTACGAGCAGTACTTC.

This clone was seen many times. V is TRBV6-1 and J is TRBJ2-6; no clear D gene. The germline V gene has CDR1 MNHNS and CDR2 SASEGT. The V end lost 8 bases, the J end lost 1 base, and 12 bases lay between the germline ends. The CDR3 has 15 amino acids. CDR3 amino acids: CASGLTGSGANVLTF. The CDR3 DNA follows: TGTGCCAGCGGCCTAACCGGATCTGGGGCCAACGTCCTGACTTTC.

The CDR3 region is CASSAEVLNTEAFF. The CDR3 region has the DNA TGTGCCAGCAGCGCAGAGGTATTGAACACTGAAGCTTTCTTT. V and J are TRBV11-2 and TRBJ1-1, with unresolved D. The CDR3 sequence is 14 residues long. Trimming stripped 5 bases from V and 0 bases from J, with 10 bases between. The germline V gene encodes CDR1 SGHAT and CDR2 FQNNGV.

V usage is TRBV29-1 and J usage is TRBJ2-5, with 7 bases lining up with TRBD2. There are 17 residues in the CDR3. Germline lookup yields CDR1 SQVTM and CDR2 ANQGSEA. Unmatched junction bases numbered 17, after V lost 4 bases and J lost 3 bases. This CDR3 reads CSVAGGRGVMGKETQYF. In DNA form, the CDR3 reads TGCAGCGTTGCGGGGGGACGTGGGGTAATGGGGAAAGAGACCCAGTACTTC.

J is TRBJ1-5 and V is TRBV11-2, with D tentatively TRBD1 (5 bases). Germline lookup yields CDR1 SGHAT and CDR2 FQNNGV. This CDR3 has 13 residues. Between the trimmed V and J ends, which lost 1 base and 11 bases, there was a span of 12 bases. The CDR3 DNA follows: TGTGCCAGCAGCTTAGGATGGGACCGTTCCCAGCATTTT. Its protein product is CASSLGWDRSQHF.

The V call is TRBV6-5, the J call TRBJ2-3; D unresolved. CDR3 size: 15 residues. From germline, CDR1 is MNHEY and CDR2 SVGAGI. V lost 0 bases to trimming and J lost 1 base, with 8 bases between them. CDR3 DNA sequence: TGTGCCAGCAGTTACTCGTCTCAGGGCACAGATACGCAGTATTTT. Its protein product is CASSYSSQGTDTQYF.